This T cell receptor (beta chain) was sequenced for a study of OX40 agonist ivuxolimab in advanced cancers. The overall study: Patients receiving dose escalation had hepatocellular carcinoma, melanoma, renal cell or head and neck cancer. In three patients, partial responses were observed, one with hepatocellular carcinoma and two with cutaneous melanoma.

Study results and caveats: Researchers did not establish what antigens the expanded peripheral T cells target.

The data were produced by immunoSEQ multiplex PCR, yet TCRdb's version contains in-frame clones alone and is incomplete. The data hold some 83,000 clones, with 75% to 95% observed a single time. This clone was counted between two and nine times. Antigen unknown. Germline values: CDR1 MNHEY, CDR2 SMNVEV (reference sequence). The CDR3 has 13 amino acids. Trimming took 6 bases from V and 3 from J, leaving 8 bases between them. The TCR originated in an adult with an advanced solid tumor such as melanoma, head and neck, liver or kidney cancer. The rearrangement joins TRBV27 to TRBJ2-2; D gene unclear. Sequenced material: CD4+ or CD8+ T cells sorted from blood, taken in a trial of the OX40 agonist ivuxolimab. CDR3 region: CASSRIDTGELFF. The CDR3 DNA reads TGTGCCAGCAGCAGAATTGACACCGGGGAGCTGTTTTTT.